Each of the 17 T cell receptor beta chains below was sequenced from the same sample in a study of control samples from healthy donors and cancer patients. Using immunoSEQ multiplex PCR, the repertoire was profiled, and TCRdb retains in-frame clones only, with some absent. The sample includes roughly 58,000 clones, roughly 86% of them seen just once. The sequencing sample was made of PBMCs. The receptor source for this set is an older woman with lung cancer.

The CDR3 region is CASSADRVNIQYF. CDR3 nucleotides: TGTGCCAGTAGTGCGGACAGGGTGAACATTCAGTACTTC. The chain is built from TRBV19 and TRBJ2-4; TRBD1 aligns across 8 bases. The CDR3 runs to 13 residues. Germline loops: CDR1 LNHDA, CDR2 SQIVND (reference sequence). V was clipped by 5 bases and J by 7 bases; unmatched bases: 4. The variable domain in full, with the rest retrieved from reference TRBV19 and TRBJ2-4, is DGGITQSPKYLFRKEGQNVTLSCEQNLNHDAMYWYRQDPGQGLRLIYYSQIVNDFQKGDIAEGYSVSREKKESFPLTVTSAQKNPTAFYLCASSADRVNIQYFGAGTRLSVL.

CDR3: CASTPGTHNEQFF. In nucleotides, the CDR3 is TGTGCCAGCACACCCGGAACCCACAATGAGCAGTTCTTC. The chain uses TRBV6-5 and TRBJ2-1; D not resolved. V was cut by 7 bases and J by 5 bases, with 12 bases left in between. This CDR3 is built from 13 residues. Germline values: CDR1 MNHEY, CDR2 SVGAGI.

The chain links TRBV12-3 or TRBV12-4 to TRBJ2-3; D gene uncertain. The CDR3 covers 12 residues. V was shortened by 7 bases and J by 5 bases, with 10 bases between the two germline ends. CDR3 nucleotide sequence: TGTGCCAGCAAGTCAGAAGGAGATACGCAGTATTTT. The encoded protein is CASKSEGDTQYF.

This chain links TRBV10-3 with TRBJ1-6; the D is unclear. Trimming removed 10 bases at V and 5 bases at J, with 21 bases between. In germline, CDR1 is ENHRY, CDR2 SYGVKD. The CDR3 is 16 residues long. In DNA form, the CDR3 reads TGTGCCACTTCCTCCCACTTCGGAGAGAATAATTCACCCCTCCACTTT. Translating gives CATSSHFGENNSPLHF.

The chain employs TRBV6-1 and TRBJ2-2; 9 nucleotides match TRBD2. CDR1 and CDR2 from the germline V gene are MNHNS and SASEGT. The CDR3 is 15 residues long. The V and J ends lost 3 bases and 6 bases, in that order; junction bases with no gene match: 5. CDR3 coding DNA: TGTGCCAGCAGTGAGGGGGTAGCGGGAGCCGGGGAGCTGTTTTTT. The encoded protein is CASSEGVAGAGELFF.

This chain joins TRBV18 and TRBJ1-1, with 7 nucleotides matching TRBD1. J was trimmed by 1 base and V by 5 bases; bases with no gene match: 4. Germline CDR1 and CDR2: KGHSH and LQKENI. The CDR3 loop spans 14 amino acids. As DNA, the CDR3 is TGTGCCAGCTCAGCGGACAGGTCGAACACTGAAGCTTTCTTT. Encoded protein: CASSADRSNTEAFF.

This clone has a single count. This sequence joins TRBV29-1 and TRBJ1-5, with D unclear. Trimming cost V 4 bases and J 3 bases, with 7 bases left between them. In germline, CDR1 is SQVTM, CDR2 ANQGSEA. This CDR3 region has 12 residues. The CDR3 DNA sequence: TGCAGCGTTGGCGGCGTCAATCAGCCCCAGCATTTT. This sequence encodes CSVGGVNQPQHF.

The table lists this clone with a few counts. This CDR3 reads CASSRRGPTNEKLFF. The CDR3 DNA follows: TGTGCCAGTAGTCGAAGGGGGCCAACTAATGAAAAACTGTTTTTT. The chain uses TRBV19 and TRBJ1-4; the match to TRBD1 covers 7 bases. The ends lost 5 bases at V and 0 bases at J; junction bases unmatched: 3. This CDR3 is built from 15 residues. The germline CDR1 and CDR2 sequences are LNHDA and SQIVND (reference sequence).

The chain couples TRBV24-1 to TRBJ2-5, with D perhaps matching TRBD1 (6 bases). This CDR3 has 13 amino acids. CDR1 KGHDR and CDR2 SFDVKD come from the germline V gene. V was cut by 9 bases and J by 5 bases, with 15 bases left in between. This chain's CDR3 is CATGTSAVETQYF. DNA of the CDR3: TGTGCCACCGGGACATCGGCTGTCGAGACCCAGTACTTC.

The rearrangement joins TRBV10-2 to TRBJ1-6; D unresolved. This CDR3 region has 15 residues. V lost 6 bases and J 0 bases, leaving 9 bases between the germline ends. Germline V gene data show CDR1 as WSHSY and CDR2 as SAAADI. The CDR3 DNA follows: TGCGCCAGCAGAGCGACGTACTCCTATAATTCACCCCTCCACTTT. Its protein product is CASRATYSYNSPLHF.

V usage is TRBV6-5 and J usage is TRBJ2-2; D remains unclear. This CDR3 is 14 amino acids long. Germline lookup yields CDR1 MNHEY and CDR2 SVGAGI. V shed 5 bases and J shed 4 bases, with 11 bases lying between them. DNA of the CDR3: TGTGCCAGCAGTCCCCTAGACTCCACCGGGGAGCTGTTTTTT. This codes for CASSPLDSTGELFF.

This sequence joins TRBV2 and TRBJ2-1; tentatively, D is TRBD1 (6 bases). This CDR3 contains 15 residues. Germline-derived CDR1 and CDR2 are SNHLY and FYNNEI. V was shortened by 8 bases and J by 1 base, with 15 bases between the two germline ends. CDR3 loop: CASARLQGSYNEQFF. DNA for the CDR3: TGTGCCAGCGCCCGTTTACAGGGATCCTACAATGAGCAGTTCTTC.

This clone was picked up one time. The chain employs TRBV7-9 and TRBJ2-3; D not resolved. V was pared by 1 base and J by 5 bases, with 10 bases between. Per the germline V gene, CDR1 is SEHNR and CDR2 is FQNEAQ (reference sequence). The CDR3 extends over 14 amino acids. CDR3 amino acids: CASSLVAVGDTQYF. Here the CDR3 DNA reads TGTGCCAGCAGCTTAGTTGCGGTCGGAGATACGCAGTATTTT.

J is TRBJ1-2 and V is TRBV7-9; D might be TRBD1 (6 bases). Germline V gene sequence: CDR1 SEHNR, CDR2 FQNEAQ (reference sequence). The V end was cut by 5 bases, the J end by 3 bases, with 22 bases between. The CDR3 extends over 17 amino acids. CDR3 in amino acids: CASSSEVTLGAYYGYTF. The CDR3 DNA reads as TGTGCCAGCAGCAGTGAAGTGACACTGGGGGCCTACTATGGCTACACCTTC.

As DNA, the CDR3 is TGTGCCAGCGTCGGGTCGGATCGGGAAAAACTGTTTTTT. Translating it yields CASVGSDREKLFF. The J gene is TRBJ1-4, the V gene TRBV28; D is unclear. The V end was cut by 8 bases, the J end by 8 bases, with 15 bases between. CDR1 MDHEN and CDR2 SYDVKM come from the germline V gene. The CDR3 length is 13 residues.

CDR3: CASSLLDSPNTGELFF. The CDR3 bases are TGTGCCAGCAGCCTTTTAGACAGCCCGAACACCGGGGAGCTGTTTTTT. The genes are TRBV9 and TRBJ2-2; tentatively, D is TRBD1 (5 bases). This CDR3 has 16 residues. The germline CDR1 and CDR2 sequences are SGDLS and YYNGEE. Trimming pared 4 bases from V and 0 bases from J, leaving 13 bases between.

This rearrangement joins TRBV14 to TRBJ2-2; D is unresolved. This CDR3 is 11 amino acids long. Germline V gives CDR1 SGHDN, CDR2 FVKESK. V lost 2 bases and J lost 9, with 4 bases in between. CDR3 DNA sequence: TGTGCCAGCAGCCAAAACAGGGAGCTGTTTTTT. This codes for CASSQNRELFF.